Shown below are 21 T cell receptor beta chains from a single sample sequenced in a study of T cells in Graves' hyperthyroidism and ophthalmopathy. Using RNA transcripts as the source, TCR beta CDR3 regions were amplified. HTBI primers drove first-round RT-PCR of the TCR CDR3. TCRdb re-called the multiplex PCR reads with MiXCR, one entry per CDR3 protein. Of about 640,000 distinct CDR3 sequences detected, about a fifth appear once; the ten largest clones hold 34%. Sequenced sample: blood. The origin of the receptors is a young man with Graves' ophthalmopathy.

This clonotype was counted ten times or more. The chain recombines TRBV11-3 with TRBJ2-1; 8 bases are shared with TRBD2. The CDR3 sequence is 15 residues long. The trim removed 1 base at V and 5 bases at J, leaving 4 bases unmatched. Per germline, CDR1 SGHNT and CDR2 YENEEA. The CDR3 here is CASSLAGGTDNEQFF. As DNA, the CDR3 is TGTGCCAGCAGCTTAGCGGGAGGGACCGACAATGAGCAGTTCTTC. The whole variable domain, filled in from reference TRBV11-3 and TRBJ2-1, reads EAGVVQSPRYKIIEKKQPVAFWCNPISGHNTLYWYLQNLGQGPELLIRYENEEAVDDSQLPKDRFSAERLKGVDSTLKIQPAELGDSAVYLCASSLAGGTDNEQFFGPGTRLTVL.

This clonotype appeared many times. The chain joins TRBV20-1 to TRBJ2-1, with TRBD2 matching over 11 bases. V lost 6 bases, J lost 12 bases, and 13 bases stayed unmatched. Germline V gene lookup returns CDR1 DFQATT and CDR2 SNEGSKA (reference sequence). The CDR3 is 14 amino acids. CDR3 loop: CSASSLAGGRGQFF. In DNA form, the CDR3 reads TGCAGTGCCAGTAGCCTAGCGGGAGGAAGGGGGCAGTTCTTC.

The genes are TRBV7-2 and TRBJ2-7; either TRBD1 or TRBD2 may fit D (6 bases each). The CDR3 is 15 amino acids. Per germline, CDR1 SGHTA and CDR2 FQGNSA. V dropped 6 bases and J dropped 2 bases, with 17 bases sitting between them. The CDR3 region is CASRGGRRGPYEQYF. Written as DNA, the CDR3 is TGTGCCAGCAGGGGGGGCCGCAGGGGCCCCTACGAGCAGTACTTC.

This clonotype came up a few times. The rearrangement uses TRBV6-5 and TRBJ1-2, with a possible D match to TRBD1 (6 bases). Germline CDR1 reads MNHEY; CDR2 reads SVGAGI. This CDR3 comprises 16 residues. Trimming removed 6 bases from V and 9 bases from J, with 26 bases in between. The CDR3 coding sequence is TGTGCCAGCAGAACTCGACCCGGACAGTCCCGAGTAAGCTACACCTTC. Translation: CASRTRPGQSRVSYTF.

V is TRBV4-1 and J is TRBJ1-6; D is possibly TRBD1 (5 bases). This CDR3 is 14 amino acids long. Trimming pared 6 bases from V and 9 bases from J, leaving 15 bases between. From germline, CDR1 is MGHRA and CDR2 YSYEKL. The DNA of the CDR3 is TGCGCCAGCAGTAATCGAGGGGAGGGTTCACCCCTCCACTTT. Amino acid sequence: CASSNRGEGSPLHF.

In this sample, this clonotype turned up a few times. The CDR3 protein is CSARLRTGRDQETQYF. The CDR3 DNA reads as TGCAGTGCTAGACTAAGGACAGGGAGGGACCAAGAGACCCAGTACTTC. This chain uses TRBV20-1 with TRBJ2-5; D might be TRBD1 (8 bases). Trimming took off 2 bases at V and 0 bases at J, with 16 bases between the two ends. This CDR3 has 16 amino acids. Germline lookup yields CDR1 DFQATT and CDR2 SNEGSKA (reference sequence).

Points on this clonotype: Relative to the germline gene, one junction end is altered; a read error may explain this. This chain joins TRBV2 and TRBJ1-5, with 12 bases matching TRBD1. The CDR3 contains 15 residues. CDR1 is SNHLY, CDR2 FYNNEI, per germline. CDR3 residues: CASSGGTGGKQPQHF. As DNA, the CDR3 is TGTGCCAGCAGTGGGGGGACAGGGGGCAAGCAGCCCCAGCATTTT.

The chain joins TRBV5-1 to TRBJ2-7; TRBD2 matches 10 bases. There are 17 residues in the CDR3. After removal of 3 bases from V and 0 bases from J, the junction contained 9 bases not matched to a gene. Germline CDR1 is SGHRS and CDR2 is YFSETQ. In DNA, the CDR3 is TGCGCCAGCAGCTCCCCTTCTAGCGGGAGTTACTCCTACGAGCAGTACTTC. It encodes CASSSPSSGSYSYEQYF.

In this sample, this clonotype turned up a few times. The DNA of the CDR3 is TGCAGCGTTGTGGGACTAGCGGGCCTCTCCTACAATGAGCAGTTCTTC. Translating it yields CSVVGLAGLSYNEQFF. The J gene is TRBJ2-1, the V gene TRBV29-1, with TRBD2 matching 12 bases. V lost 4 bases to trimming and J lost 0 bases; unmatched junction nucleotides: 4. The CDR3 covers 16 residues. Germline V gene lookup returns CDR1 SQVTM and CDR2 ANQGSEA.

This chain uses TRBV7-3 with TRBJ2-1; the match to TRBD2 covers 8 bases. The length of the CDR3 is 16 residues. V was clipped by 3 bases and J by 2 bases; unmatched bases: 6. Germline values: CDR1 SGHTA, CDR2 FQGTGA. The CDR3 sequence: CASSFSSGGPYNEQFF. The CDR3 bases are TGTGCCAGCAGCTTCTCAAGCGGGGGTCCCTACAATGAGCAGTTCTTC.

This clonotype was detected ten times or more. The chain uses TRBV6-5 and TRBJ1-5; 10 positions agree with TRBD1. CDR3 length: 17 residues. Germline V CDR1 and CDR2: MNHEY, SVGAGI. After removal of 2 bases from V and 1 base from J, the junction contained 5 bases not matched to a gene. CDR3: CASSYELGQGSNQPQHF. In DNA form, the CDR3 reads TGTGCCAGCAGTTACGAACTGGGACAGGGGAGCAATCAGCCCCAGCATTTT.

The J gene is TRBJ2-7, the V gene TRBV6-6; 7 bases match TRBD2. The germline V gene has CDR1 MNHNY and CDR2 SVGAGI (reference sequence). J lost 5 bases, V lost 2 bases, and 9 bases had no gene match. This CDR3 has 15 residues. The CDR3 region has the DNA TGTGCCAGCAGTTACGGGGCTAGCGGACGTGACGAGCAGTACTTC. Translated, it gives CASSYGASGRDEQYF.

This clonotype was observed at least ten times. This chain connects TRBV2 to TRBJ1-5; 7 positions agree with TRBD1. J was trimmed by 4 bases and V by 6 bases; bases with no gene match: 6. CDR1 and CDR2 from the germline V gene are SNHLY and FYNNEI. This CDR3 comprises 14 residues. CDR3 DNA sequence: TGTGCCAGCAGAAACAGGGGACCGAATCAGCCCCAGCATTTT. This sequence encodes CASRNRGPNQPQHF.

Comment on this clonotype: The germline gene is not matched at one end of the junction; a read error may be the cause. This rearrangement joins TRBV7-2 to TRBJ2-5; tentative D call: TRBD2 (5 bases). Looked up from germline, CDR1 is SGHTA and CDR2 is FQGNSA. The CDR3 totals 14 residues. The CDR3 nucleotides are TGTGCCAGCCCCCTCGGCCGGGTCGGGGAGACCCGGTACTTC. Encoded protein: CASPLGRVGETRYF.

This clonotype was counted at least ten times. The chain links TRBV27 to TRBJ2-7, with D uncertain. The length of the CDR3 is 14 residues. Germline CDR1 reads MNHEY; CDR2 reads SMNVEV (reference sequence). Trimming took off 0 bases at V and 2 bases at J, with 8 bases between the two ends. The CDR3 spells CASSLSVGTYEQYF. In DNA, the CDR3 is TGTGCCAGCAGTTTATCGGTCGGTACCTACGAGCAGTACTTC.

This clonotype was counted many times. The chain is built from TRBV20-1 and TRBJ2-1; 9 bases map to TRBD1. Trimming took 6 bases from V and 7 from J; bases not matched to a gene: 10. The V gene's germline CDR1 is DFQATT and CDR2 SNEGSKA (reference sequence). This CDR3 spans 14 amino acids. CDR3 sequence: CSAKVRDRVNEQFF. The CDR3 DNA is TGCAGTGCCAAAGTACGGGACAGGGTGAATGAGCAGTTCTTC.

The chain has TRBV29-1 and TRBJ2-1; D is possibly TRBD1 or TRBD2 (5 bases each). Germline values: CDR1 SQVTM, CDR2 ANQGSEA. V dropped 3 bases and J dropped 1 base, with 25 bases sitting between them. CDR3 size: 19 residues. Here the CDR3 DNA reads TGCAGCGTTGACGGACGGCGAAAATGGGGGAGAACATCCTACAATGAGCAGTTCTTC. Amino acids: CSVDGRRKWGRTSYNEQFF.

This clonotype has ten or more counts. The chain's CDR3 is CATELGGGYGYTF. DNA for the CDR3: TGTGCCACCGAGCTAGGAGGCGGCTATGGCTACACCTTC. The V gene is TRBV7-9, the J gene TRBJ1-2; D is ambiguous. This CDR3 has 13 amino acids. Germline CDR1 reads SEHNR; CDR2 reads FQNEAQ (reference sequence). Trimming took off 10 bases at V and 4 bases at J, with 16 bases between the two ends. Filled out from reference TRBV7-9 and TRBJ1-2, the complete variable domain reads DTGVSQNPRHKITKRGQNVTFRCDPISEHNRLYWYRQTLGQGPEFLTYFQNEAQLEKSRLLSDRFSAERPKGSFSTLEIQRTEQGDSAMYLCATELGGGYGYTFGSGTRLTVV.

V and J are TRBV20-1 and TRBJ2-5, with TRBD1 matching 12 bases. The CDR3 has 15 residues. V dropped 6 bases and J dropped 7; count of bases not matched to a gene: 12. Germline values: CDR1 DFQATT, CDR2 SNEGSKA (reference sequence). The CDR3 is CSAPGTGGSEGTQYF. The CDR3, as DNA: TGCAGTGCCCCCGGGACAGGGGGCTCCGAGGGGACCCAGTACTTC.

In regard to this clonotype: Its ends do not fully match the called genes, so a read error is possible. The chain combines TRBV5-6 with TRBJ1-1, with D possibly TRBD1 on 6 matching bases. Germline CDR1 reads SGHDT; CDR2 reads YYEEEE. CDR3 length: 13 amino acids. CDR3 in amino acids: CASRRTWDTGAFF. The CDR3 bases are TGTGCCAGCAGGCGTACTTGGGACACTGGAGCTTTCTTT.

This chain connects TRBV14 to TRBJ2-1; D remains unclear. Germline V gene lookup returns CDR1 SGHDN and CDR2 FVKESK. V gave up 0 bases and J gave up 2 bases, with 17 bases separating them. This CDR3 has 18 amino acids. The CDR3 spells CASSQDPVPLLTYNEQFF. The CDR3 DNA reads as TGTGCCAGCAGCCAAGACCCCGTCCCACTCTTGACCTACAATGAGCAGTTCTTC. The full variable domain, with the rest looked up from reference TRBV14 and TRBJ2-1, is EAGVTQFPSHSVIEKGQTVTLRCDPISGHDNLYWYRRVMGKEIKFLLHFVKESKQDESGMPNNRFLAERTGGTYSTLKVQPAELEDSGVYFCASSQDPVPLLTYNEQFFGPGTRLTVL.